This TCR beta chain was sequenced during a study of OX40 agonist ivuxolimab in advanced cancers. Overall study: Across the patients, intravenous ivuxolimab was delivered every 2 weeks at 0.01 to 10 mg/kg. Prior anti-PD-1, anti-PD-L1 or anti-CTLA-4 therapy was allowed; approximately 41% had some. Findings and limits, study-wide: Among T cells, CD8+ cells averaged more expanded clones than CD4+ cells.

Data came from immunoSEQ multiplex PCR; TCRdb stores just in-frame clones and leaves some out. The sample has fewer than 90,000 clones, around 86% seen once. Comments on this clone: Its antigen is unidentified.

CDR1 GTSNPN and CDR2 SVGIG come from the germline V gene (reference sequence). The CDR3 has 15 residues. V dropped 0 bases and J dropped 5; count of bases not matched to a gene: 8. Patients were ineligible given autoimmune disease history or systemic immunosuppression. The V and J genes are TRBV30 and TRBJ2-5; 8 bases line up with TRBD2. This TCR came from an adult with an advanced solid tumor such as melanoma, head and neck, liver or kidney cancer. The source material was CD4+ or CD8+ T cells sorted from blood, sampled in a trial of the OX40 agonist ivuxolimab. The CDR3 region is CAWSVRGGPGETQYF. CDR3 DNA sequence: TGTGCCTGGAGTGTACGGGGGGGCCCAGGGGAGACCCAGTACTTC.